What follows is one T cell receptor (beta chain) and its context. The data are from a study of blood T cell repertoires in COVID-19. As for the study in general: Donors in the United States, Italy and Spain gave samples during acute or convalescent COVID-19. PBMCs, B-cell-depleted T cells, or T cells were the source of the cDNA or gDNA that made up the material.

V was trimmed by 3 bases and J by 7 bases, leaving 12 bases between them. Per germline, CDR1 MRHNA and CDR2 SNTAGT. This CDR3 is built from 13 residues. Authors' methods: Estimated nucleated cell counts came from reference gene primer amplification. Libraries were prepared by immunoSEQ multiplex PCR; TCRdb keeps only in-frame clonotypes and omits some of them. V and J calls and clone size are those listed in that table; D and trimming were worked out from the DNA. The sample yields about 44,000 clones, roughly 73% seen once. The chain combines TRBV6-4 with TRBJ1-2; D may be TRBD1 (6 bases). Material: peripheral blood. The TCR was taken from a man older than 75 with acute or convalescent COVID-19. The CDR3 nucleotides are TGTGCCAGCAGTGAATCTACAGGGATTGGCTACACCTTC. Encoded protein: CASSESTGIGYTF.